Following are 6 T cell receptor beta chains from one sample sequenced in a study of blood T cells in healthy people across ages (dated by TCRdb to about 2015). To prepare the library, 5' RACE was applied. The sequencing machine was an Illumina HiSeq 2500. The second PCR ran for about 6 to 11 cycles and used a J-beta primer mix along with a sample-barcoded 5' primer. TCRdb's own reprocessing of the public reads used fastp at Q25 and MiXCR and kept productive beta chains. Each CDR3 protein gets just one entry, which takes the most common genes and DNA from the rows behind it. This sample lists about 640,000 distinct CDR3 sequences; approximately 59% were detected once. Over 30% of the sample is held by the ten biggest clonotypes. Sequenced sample: blood. The receptors were sampled from a man aged 60 to 75 in good health.

This chain connects TRBV10-3 to TRBJ1-6, with 7 bases aligning to TRBD1. CDR1 is ENHRY and CDR2 is SYGVKD in the germline V gene. The CDR3 totals 14 residues. J was trimmed by 5 bases and V by 5 bases; bases with no gene match: 3. The CDR3 coding sequence is TGTGCCATCAGTCGGGGACAGAATAATTCACCCCTCCACTTT. As protein: CAISRGQNNSPLHF.

The V call is TRBV7-6, the J call TRBJ1-6, with 7 bases matching TRBD1. Per germline, CDR1 SGHVS and CDR2 FNYEAQ. V lost 5 bases to trimming and J lost 4 bases; unmatched junction nucleotides: 5. The length of the CDR3 is 15 residues. CDR3 coding DNA: TGTGCCAGCAGCCCGACGGGACAGTATAATTCACCCCTCCACTTT. This encodes CASSPTGQYNSPLHF.

The chain is built from TRBV12-3 or TRBV12-4 and TRBJ2-5, with D perhaps matching TRBD2 (5 bases). The CDR3 spans 14 residues. V was pared by 2 bases and J by 4 bases, with 11 bases between. The CDR3 loop reads CASSLLGVRETQYF. CDR3 bases: TGTGCCAGCAGTTTACTCGGGGTTAGAGAGACCCAGTACTTC.

The CDR3 spells CASKRSGRPGDTQYF. The CDR3, as DNA: TGTGCCAGCAAGCGTAGCGGACGACCGGGAGATACGCAGTATTTT. This chain joins TRBV9 and TRBJ2-3; perhaps TRBD2 as D (6 bases). Germline V gene lookup returns CDR1 SGDLS and CDR2 YYNGEE. The CDR3 is 15 amino acids. The V gene lost 6 bases and the J gene lost 5 bases, with 19 bases spanning the gap.

This clonotype turned up a few times. The chain joins TRBV20-1 to TRBJ1-6; D ambiguous. The CDR3 totals 13 residues. Germline-derived CDR1 and CDR2 are DFQATT and SNEGSKA (reference sequence). Trimming shortened V by 6 bases and J by 4 bases, and 10 bases separated the two germline ends. The CDR3 sequence: CSAIAGYNSPLHF. For the CDR3, the DNA is TGCAGTGCCATCGCGGGGTATAATTCACCCCTCCACTTT.

The V call is TRBV3-1, the J call TRBJ2-1, with 13 bases lining up with TRBD2. V lost 3 bases, J lost 5 bases, and 1 base stayed unmatched. Looked up from germline, CDR1 is LGHDT and CDR2 is YNNKEL (reference sequence). This CDR3 has 15 amino acids. DNA of the CDR3: TGTGCCAGCAGCCAGGGACTAGCGGGGAACAATGAGCAGTTCTTC. Translating it yields CASSQGLAGNNEQFF.